One T cell receptor (beta chain) is described in this entry. It has no known antigen specificity. No base quality values were provided; no much bigger clone lies one nucleotide off. TCRbeta CDR3 regions were amplified from genomic DNA by means of the immunoSEQ Assay, a bias-controlled multiplex PCR. Concerning the study's data processing: The number of nucleated cells in each sample was estimated by amplification of reference gene primers within the assay. Sequence reads were collapsed and filtered to measure the absolute abundance of every unique TCRbeta CDR3 rearrangement. For each sample, productive Simpson clonality was calculated as the square root of Simpson's diversity index over productive rearrangements. The clones in this table, taken by TCRdb from immuneACCESS, are in-frame only. Not every clone is retained; where verified, under half of the shortfall comes from an unresolved V gene, and the cause of the rest is unknown. The DNA gave D and trimming, while V, J and clone size come from that table. For this sample the table gives under 300,000 clones, of which 65% to 85% were detected only once. Of the sample, roughly 4% is held by the ten largest clones.

The data originate from a study of blood T cell repertoires in COVID-19 (dated by TCRdb to 2018 to 2021). As for the study more broadly: The collaborator samples originated in the United States, Italy and Spain and spanned the acute and convalescent phases of COVID-19. The material from the prospective study consisted of cDNA or gDNA derived from T cells, B-cell-depleted T cells, or PBMCs. Samples came from the ongoing ImmuneRACE study (first 160 participants) plus 1,254 subjects from 6 global collaborators. Where HLA class I and class II types were available, the types were taken from metadata supplied by the sample provider, not from assay-based typing. The sample metadata nearly always contained a de-identified subject ID, COVID-19 status, age in years and sex. Subjects who had been exposed to COVID-19, were actively infected with it, or had recovered from it provided the deeply sampled blood TCRbeta repertoires that made up the dataset. The repertoires were made available in a free public database intended to serve as a resource for research on the immune response to SARS-CoV-2. Study-level results and caveats: How much clinical and demographic metadata was included differed by source and by participant, and the metadata was provided uncurated.

V sheds 1 base and J sheds 7 bases, leaving 10 bases between their ends. The CDR3 runs 13 amino acids, cysteine and phenylalanine included. This entry keeps only the CDR3 DNA: 39 bases, framed from base 1. CDR1 and CDR2 are read off the germline V gene as MGHRA and YSYEKL. Collaborating institutions collected whole blood in K2EDTA tubes following their own protocols. For TCRbeta analysis, collaborators shipped samples in one of three forms: frozen whole blood, isolated PBMCs, or DNA extracted from either of those sample types. The receptor was derived from a woman aged 40 to 50 with active or convalescent COVID-19. Sample: peripheral blood. This chain joins TRBV4-1 to TRBJ1-2, with the D gene not confidently named. The base sequence is TGCGCCAGCAGCCAAGCTGGAGTAGGTGGCTACACCTTC. This yields the protein CASSQAGVGGYTF.